The next 22 T cell receptor beta chains were all read from a single sample in a study of metastatic and nonmetastatic thyroid tumors. TCRdb re-called the PCR reads via MiXCR. The profile covers about 34,000 clones, with 35% appearing a single time and over 20% taken by the ten largest. No treatment of any kind had been given to any patient before thyroid surgery. The source material was tumor tissue. The receptors shown here come from a female donor with papillary thyroid cancer or a benign thyroid nodule (not recorded which). Some clones in this sample may be carry-over from other donors' samples.

The table lists this clone with a few counts. The rearrangement joins TRBV28 to TRBJ1-6, with D tentatively TRBD1 (5 bases). This CDR3 has 14 amino acids. Between the trimmed V and J ends, which lost 2 bases and 13 bases, there was a span of 15 bases. CDR1 MDHEN and CDR2 SYDVKM come from the germline V gene. CDR3 bases: TGTGCCAGCAGTTTAAGAGGGGTCGGTTCCCCCCTCCACTTT. Encoded protein: CASSLRGVGSPLHF.

The chain recombines TRBV9 with TRBJ1-1; 11 bases agree with TRBD1. This CDR3 is 17 amino acids long. V shed 0 bases and J 4 bases; nucleotides not matched to a gene: 8. Germline V gene data show CDR1 as SGDLS and CDR2 as YYNGEE. CDR3 bases: TGTGCCAGCAGCGTAGAGGACAGGGGGCTGACGGGCACTGAAGCTTTCTTT. Protein product: CASSVEDRGLTGTEAFF.

This chain links TRBV2 with TRBJ2-3; D is unresolved. In germline, CDR1 is SNHLY, CDR2 FYNNEI. V was cut by 7 bases and J by 2 bases, with 10 bases left in between. The CDR3 is 13 residues long. DNA for the CDR3: TGTGCCAGCACGCTAACAGACACAGATACGCAGTATTTT. Amino acids: CASTLTDTDTQYF.

In its sample, this clone was seen a few times. This rearrangement joins TRBV6-2 or TRBV6-3 to TRBJ1-3; D might be TRBD1 (5 bases). V was pared by 1 base and J by 4 bases, with 11 bases between. Germline loops: CDR1 MNHEY, CDR2 SVGEGT. This CDR3 is 15 amino acids long. CDR3 amino acids: CASSYWGNSGNTIYF. In nucleotides, the CDR3 is TGTGCCAGCAGTTACTGGGGGAACTCCGGAAACACCATATATTTT.

V gene TRBV6-1 combines with J gene TRBJ2-2; 10 nucleotides align to TRBD2. There are 17 residues in the CDR3. The V gene end was trimmed by 7 bases and the J gene end by 5 bases; junction bases not matched to a gene: 13. Germline V CDR1 and CDR2: MNHNS, SASEGT. CDR3 amino acids: CASNPGLARAGTGELFF. The CDR3 DNA follows: TGTGCCAGCAATCCGGGACTAGCGAGAGCAGGGACCGGGGAGCTGTTTTTT.

This chain connects TRBV9 to TRBJ1-1; possibly TRBD1 for D (5 bases). The CDR3 covers 14 residues. Trimming cost V 3 bases and J 1 base, with 10 bases left between them. Germline CDR1 reads SGDLS; CDR2 reads YYNGEE. DNA of the CDR3: TGTGCCAGCAGCGAGGGGTTGGCGAACACTGAAGCTTTCTTT. It encodes CASSEGLANTEAFF.

The chain uses TRBV27 and TRBJ1-5; 8 bases match TRBD1. Per the germline V gene, CDR1 is MNHEY and CDR2 is SMNVEV (reference sequence). The CDR3 sequence is 13 residues long. V was pared by 10 bases and J by 6 bases, with 8 bases of the junction left unmatched. CDR3 sequence (DNA): TGTGCCACCCAGGACAGGGAGACTCAGCCCCAGCATTTT. Translated, it gives CATQDRETQPQHF.

This sequence joins TRBV6-4 and TRBJ2-2, with a weak D call TRBD2 (5 bases). Trimming shortened V by 0 bases and J by 3 bases, and 5 bases separated the two germline ends. The CDR3 runs 14 residues. In germline, CDR1 is MRHNA, CDR2 SNTAGT. Here the CDR3 reads CASSDSSDTGELFF. CDR3 bases: TGTGCCAGCAGTGACTCTAGCGACACCGGGGAGCTGTTTTTT.

This chain connects TRBV14 to TRBJ2-7; D is unclear. This CDR3 contains 12 residues. V was clipped by 2 bases and J by 7 bases, with 9 bases between them. Germline assignment: CDR1 SGHDN and CDR2 FVKESK. This chain's CDR3 is CASSQSPWEQYF. Here the CDR3 DNA reads TGTGCCAGCAGCCAATCGCCCTGGGAGCAGTACTTC.

The rearrangement uses TRBV19 and TRBJ1-2; 12 nucleotides line up with TRBD1. Germline V CDR1 and CDR2: LNHDA, SQIVND (reference sequence). CDR3 length equals 14 residues. The J segment lost 5 bases and the V segment lost 6 bases, leaving 4 bases of the junction unmatched. The CDR3 DNA reads as TGTGCCAGTAGGAGGGACAGGGGGCGGTATGGCTACACCTTC. Translated, it gives CASRRDRGRYGYTF. The full variable domain, in which reference TRBV19 and TRBJ1-2 provide the parts outside the CDR3, is DGGITQSPKYLFRKEGQNVTLSCEQNLNHDAMYWYRQDPGQGLRLIYYSQIVNDFQKGDIAEGYSVSREKKESFPLTVTSAQKNPTAFYLCASRRDRGRYGYTFGSGTRLTVV.

The J gene is TRBJ1-1, the V gene TRBV20-1; tentatively, D is TRBD1 (5 bases). Germline V gene data show CDR1 as DFQATT and CDR2 as SNEGSKA (reference sequence). V was cut by 3 bases and J by 0 bases, with 8 bases left in between. The CDR3 length is 13 residues. The CDR3 nucleotides read TGCAGTGCTAGGGGGCAGTTGAACACTGAAGCTTTCTTT. Translation gives CSARGQLNTEAFF.

This clone was seen only a few times. The rearrangement uses TRBV28 and TRBJ2-7; tentatively, D is TRBD1 or TRBD2 (5 bases each). V shed 6 bases and J shed 3 bases, with 15 bases lying between them. Per germline, CDR1 MDHEN and CDR2 SYDVKM. The CDR3 totals 14 residues. In DNA, the CDR3 is TGTGCCAGCAGCGACCGGGGCTCAATCTACGAGCAGTACTTC. It specifies CASSDRGSIYEQYF.

The V and J genes are TRBV7-8 and TRBJ1-3, with TRBD1 as a possible D gene (6 bases). CDR3 length: 16 residues. V was pared by 4 bases and J by 4 bases, with 17 bases between. Germline V gene data show CDR1 as SGHVS and CDR2 as FQNEAQ. DNA for the CDR3: TGTGCCAGCAGCTACACCAGAATGGGGGCGGGAAACACCATATATTTT. It is translated as CASSYTRMGAGNTIYF.

In its sample, this clone was seen a few times. The chain uses TRBV11-2 and TRBJ1-1; 9 bases map to TRBD1. Germline values: CDR1 SGHAT, CDR2 FQNNGV. The V gene end was trimmed by 6 bases and the J gene end by 5 bases; junction bases not matched to a gene: 4. This CDR3 is 13 amino acids long. The CDR3 DNA reads as TGTGCCAGCAGGGGACAGGGTTGGACTGAAGCTTTCTTT. Amino acids: CASRGQGWTEAFF.

This clone was detected ten times or more. The CDR3 region has the DNA TGTGCCAGCAGTTCTCAGATGGAGGGAAACCCCTACGAGCAGTACTTC. This encodes CASSSQMEGNPYEQYF. The chain uses TRBV27 and TRBJ2-7, with a tentative D call TRBD2 (6 bases). The germline V and J ends were trimmed by 4 bases and 2 bases, with 18 bases remaining between them. Germline loops: CDR1 MNHEY, CDR2 SMNVEV (reference sequence). The CDR3 runs 16 residues.

This clone turned up a few times. Within the sample, other DNA sequences also encode this same CDR3. The chain recombines TRBV19 with TRBJ2-7; the D is unclear. The germline gives CDR1 LNHDA, CDR2 SQIVND (reference sequence). V lost 1 base and J 5 bases, leaving 12 bases between the germline ends. The CDR3 sequence is 14 residues long. The CDR3: CASSIALTFHEQYF. The CDR3 nucleotides are TGTGCCAGTAGTATAGCCTTGACTTTCCACGAGCAGTACTTC.

This chain links TRBV27 with TRBJ2-7; 8 nucleotides match TRBD1. The CDR3 runs 17 residues. Germline CDR1 and CDR2: MNHEY and SMNVEV (reference sequence). The junction had 12 bases not matched to a gene; V was cut back by 1 base and J by 4 bases. This CDR3 is CASSLFPPTTGAYEQYF. The CDR3 nucleotides read TGTGCCAGCAGTTTATTCCCCCCGACGACAGGGGCTTACGAGCAGTACTTC.

The rearrangement links TRBV7-2 to TRBJ1-5, with unresolved D. V lost 5 bases and J 1 base, leaving 9 bases between the germline ends. This CDR3 is 14 amino acids long. CDR1 is SGHTA and CDR2 is FQGNSA in the germline V gene. The CDR3 reads CASSADGSNQPQHF. The CDR3 DNA follows: TGTGCCAGCAGCGCCGACGGCAGCAATCAGCCCCAGCATTTT.

The CDR3 nucleotides are TGTGCCAGCAGCGATAACTATGGCTACACCTTC. Translated, it gives CASSDNYGYTF. This rearrangement joins TRBV28 to TRBJ1-2; D ambiguous. This CDR3 has 11 amino acids. Trimming removed 6 bases at V and 1 base at J, with 3 bases between. CDR1 is MDHEN and CDR2 is SYDVKM in the germline V gene.

The rearrangement uses TRBV27 and TRBJ1-3; D is ambiguous. Trimming took 5 bases from V and 0 from J, leaving 11 bases between them. This CDR3 has 15 amino acids. Per the germline V gene, CDR1 is MNHEY and CDR2 is SMNVEV (reference sequence). The CDR3 nucleotides are TGTGCCAGCAGTCTAAATTTCGGCTCTGGAAACACCATATATTTT. As protein: CASSLNFGSGNTIYF.

The chain uses TRBV2 and TRBJ2-7; TRBD1 aligns across 8 bases. Germline V CDR1 and CDR2: SNHLY, FYNNEI. V dropped 6 bases and J dropped 2; count of bases not matched to a gene: 6. CDR3 length: 14 amino acids. The CDR3 DNA follows: TGTGCCAGCAGGCCCAAGGGACAGGCCTACGAGCAGTACTTC. Translation: CASRPKGQAYEQYF.

Here the CDR3 reads CASTDRSTEAFF. The CDR3 bases are TGTGCCAGTACAGACAGGAGCACTGAAGCTTTCTTT. The J gene is TRBJ1-1, the V gene TRBV19, with D perhaps TRBD1 (6 bases). The CDR3 loop spans 12 amino acids. V was cut by 7 bases and J by 4 bases, with 10 bases left in between. From germline, CDR1 is LNHDA and CDR2 SQIVND (reference sequence).